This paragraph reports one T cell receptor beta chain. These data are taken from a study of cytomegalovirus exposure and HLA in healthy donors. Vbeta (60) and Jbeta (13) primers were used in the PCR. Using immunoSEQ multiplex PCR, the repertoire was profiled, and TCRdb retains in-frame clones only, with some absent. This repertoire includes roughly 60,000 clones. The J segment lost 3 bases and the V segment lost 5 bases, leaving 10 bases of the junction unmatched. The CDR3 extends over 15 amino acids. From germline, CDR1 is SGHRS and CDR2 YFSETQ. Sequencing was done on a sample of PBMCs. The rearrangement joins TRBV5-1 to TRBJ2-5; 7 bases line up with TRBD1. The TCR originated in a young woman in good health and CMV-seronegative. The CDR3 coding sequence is TGCGCCAGCAGACTATTGGGACAGCCCGAAGAGACCCAGTACTTC. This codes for CASRLLGQPEETQYF. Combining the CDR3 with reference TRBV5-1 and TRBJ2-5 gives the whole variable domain KAGVTQTPRYLIKTRGQQVTLSCSPISGHRSVSWYQQTPGQGLQFLFEYFSETQRNKGNFPGRFSGRQFSNSRSEMNVSTLELGDSALYLCASRLLGQPEETQYFGPGTRLLVL.